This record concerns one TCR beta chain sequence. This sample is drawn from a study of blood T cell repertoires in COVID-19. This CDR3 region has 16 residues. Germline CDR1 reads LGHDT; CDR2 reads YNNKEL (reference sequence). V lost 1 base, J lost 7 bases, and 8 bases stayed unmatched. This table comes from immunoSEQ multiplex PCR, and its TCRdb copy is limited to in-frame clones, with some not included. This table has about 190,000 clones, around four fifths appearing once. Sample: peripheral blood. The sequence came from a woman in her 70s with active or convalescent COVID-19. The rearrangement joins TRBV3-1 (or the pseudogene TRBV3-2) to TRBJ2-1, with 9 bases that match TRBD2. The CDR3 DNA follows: TGTGCCAGCAGCCAAGGTGGGCTAGCGGGAAAAAATGAGCAGTTCTTC. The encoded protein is CASSQGGLAGKNEQFF.